This T cell receptor beta chain was identified during a study of CD8+ T cells in alopecia areata. Study at large: Tofacitinib therapy lasting 6 to 18 months was followed by 6 months off drug. Study conclusions and caveats: Sharing of TCRs across patients appeared less clear than in mice, possibly for HLA-related reasons. In blood and scalp, many expanded lesional clones persisted during tofacitinib.

The treatment: oral pan-JAK inhibitor, 5-10 mg twice daily. Lesional scalp tissue (obtained by punch biopsy) and peripheral blood were collected from alopecia areata patients. The CDR3 contains 13 residues. V trimming: 7 bases; J trimming: 6 bases; junction bases outside the gene matches: 10. From germline, CDR1 is SQVTM and CDR2 ANQGSEA. Worth noting for this clone: Its antigen remains unidentified.

Extracted RNA was reverse transcribed, and the resulting cDNA served as sequencing template. Data came from immunoSEQ multiplex PCR; TCRdb stores just in-frame clones and leaves some out. This sample has about 290,000 clones, with roughly 60% found just once. The sequenced sample was CD4+ T cells sorted from blood, obtained at week 24, from a patient treated with tofacitinib. The sequence came from a human donor with alopecia areata. This rearrangement joins TRBV29-1 to TRBJ2-7; 9 nucleotides align to TRBD1. The chain's CDR3 is CSGAGTGSLEQYF. CDR3 sequence (DNA): TGCAGCGGGGCCGGGACAGGGTCGCTCGAGCAGTACTTC.